This passage covers 13 T cell receptor beta chains from one sample sequenced in a study of cytomegalovirus exposure and HLA in healthy donors. With 60 Vbeta and 13 Jbeta primers, the PCR was carried out. Assay used: immunoSEQ multiplex PCR; TCRdb lists only in-frame clones, some missing. The sample carries about 64,000 clones, roughly two thirds recorded once. Source material: PBMCs. These receptors all stem from a woman between 45 and 60 years old in good health and CMV-seronegative.

The chain combines TRBV5-1 with TRBJ1-4, with 9 bases lining up with TRBD1. CDR3 length: 16 residues. Germline CDR1 SGHRS, CDR2 YFSETQ. Trimming at V came to 4 bases and at J to 6 bases, leaving 10 bases not matched to a gene. The CDR3 DNA sequence: TGCGCCAGCAGCCCAACCCCCGGGACAGGGTATGAAAAACTGTTTTTT. This gives the protein CASSPTPGTGYEKLFF.

In its sample, this clone was seen once. The chain carries TRBV29-1 and TRBJ2-3; a weak D match, TRBD2 (5 bases). Germline values: CDR1 SQVTM, CDR2 ANQGSEA. V was cut by 3 bases and J by 6 bases, with 10 bases left in between. The CDR3 runs 12 residues. CDR3 sequence: CSVEVPGDTQYF. The CDR3 bases are TGCAGCGTTGAGGTTCCGGGGGATACGCAGTATTTT.

This clone has just one count. In nucleotides, the CDR3 is TGTGCCAGCAGTTACCGCCGGGACACCTACGAGCAGTACTTC. Residues: CASSYRRDTYEQYF. The chain links TRBV6-6 to TRBJ2-5; tentatively, D is TRBD1 (6 bases). Judging by the DNA end, TRBJ2-7 fits better; the J call may be wrong. This CDR3 is built from 14 residues. CDR1 is MNHNY, CDR2 SVGAGI, per germline (reference sequence).

This chain joins TRBV7-9 and TRBJ1-2, with 9 bases aligning to TRBD1. The trim removed 4 bases at V and 4 bases at J, leaving 10 bases unmatched. CDR3 length: 16 amino acids. CDR1 is SEHNR and CDR2 is FQNEAQ in the germline V gene (reference sequence). In nucleotides, the CDR3 is TGTGCCAGCAGCTCCTGGGACAGGGATTTATCCTATGGCTACACCTTC. Translating it yields CASSSWDRDLSYGYTF. The whole variable domain, remainder taken from reference TRBV7-9 and TRBJ1-2, is DTGVSQNPRHKITKRGQNVTFRCDPISEHNRLYWYRQTLGQGPEFLTYFQNEAQLEKSRLLSDRFSAERPKGSFSTLEIQRTEQGDSAMYLCASSSWDRDLSYGYTFGSGTRLTVV.

This clone was counted between two and nine times. The gene calls are TRBV29-1 and TRBJ2-7; tentative D call: TRBD1 (6 bases). There are 15 residues in the CDR3. V was clipped by 4 bases and J by 2 bases, with 18 bases between them. Germline assignment: CDR1 SQVTM and CDR2 ANQGSEA. CDR3 bases: TGCAGCGTTGTACCCCGACAGGCTTCTACCTACGAGCAGTACTTC. Translating gives CSVVPRQASTYEQYF.

The J gene is TRBJ2-1, the V gene TRBV19; 13 bases fit TRBD2. CDR1 is LNHDA, CDR2 SQIVND, per germline (reference sequence). The ends lost 7 bases at V and 6 bases at J; junction bases unmatched: 12. The CDR3 runs 17 residues. The DNA for the CDR3 is TGTGCCAGTACCGATAAGCCGGGACTAGCGGGGTTCAATGAGCAGTTCTTC. Protein sequence: CASTDKPGLAGFNEQFF.

The chain employs TRBV29-1 and TRBJ2-2; perhaps TRBD1 as D (6 bases). Germline-derived CDR1 and CDR2 are SQVTM and ANQGSEA. The V end was cut by 2 bases, the J end by 7 bases, with 17 bases between. This CDR3 is 15 amino acids long. CDR3 in amino acids: CSVEYPGVVSGELFF. The CDR3 DNA reads TGCAGCGTTGAATATCCAGGGGTGGTCAGCGGGGAGCTGTTTTTT.

The J gene is TRBJ2-3, the V gene TRBV7-2; a possible D gene is TRBD1 (6 bases). The CDR3 extends over 17 amino acids. Germline lookup yields CDR1 SGHTA and CDR2 FQGNSA. V was pared by 1 base and J by 3 bases, with 17 bases between. CDR3 DNA: TGTGCCAGCAGCTTAGTTGCGCGGATAGGGGGAACAGATACGCAGTATTTT. This sequence encodes CASSLVARIGGTDTQYF.

This chain joins TRBV7-2 and TRBJ1-1; D unresolved. Trimming shortened V by 1 base and J by 2 bases, and 8 bases separated the two germline ends. CDR1 is SGHTA, CDR2 FQGNSA, per germline. The CDR3 sequence is 14 residues long. Here the CDR3 DNA reads TGTGCCAGCAGCTTAGATGGCAGTAACACTGAAGCTTTCTTT. Protein: CASSLDGSNTEAFF. Combining the CDR3 with reference TRBV7-2 and TRBJ1-1 gives the whole variable domain GAGVSQSPSNKVTEKGKDVELRCDPISGHTALYWYRQSLGQGLEFLIYFQGNSAPDKSGLPSDRFSAERTGGSVSTLTIQRTQQEDSAVYLCASSLDGSNTEAFFGQGTRLTVV.

This clone was seen a few times. The rearrangement links TRBV28 to TRBJ2-2, with TRBD1 identical over 7 bases. Per the germline V gene, CDR1 is MDHEN and CDR2 is SYDVKM. After removal of 2 bases from V and 3 bases from J, the junction contained 12 bases not matched to a gene. This CDR3 is 18 amino acids long. In nucleotides, the CDR3 is TGTGCCAGCAGTTTAAAGTACAGGGGCCTAGGGTACACCGGGGAGCTGTTTTTT. It codes for CASSLKYRGLGYTGELFF.

J is TRBJ2-3 and V is TRBV7-3; 8 bases match TRBD1. The CDR3 is made up of 16 amino acids. Germline CDR1 and CDR2: SGHTA and FQGTGA. V gave up 2 bases and J gave up 3 bases; unmatched junction bases: 7. The CDR3 DNA follows: TGTGCCAGCAGCTTAGGCCCCAGGGGGCAAACAGATACGCAGTATTTT. As protein: CASSLGPRGQTDTQYF. Complete variable domain (other parts from reference TRBV7-3 and TRBJ2-3): GAGVSQTPSNKVTEKGKYVELRCDPISGHTALYWYRQSLGQGPEFLIYFQGTGAADDSGLPNDRFFAVRPEGSVSTLKIQRTERGDSAVYLCASSLGPRGQTDTQYFGPGTRLTVL.

The V call is TRBV19, the J call TRBJ2-2, with 14 bases fitting TRBD2. CDR1 is LNHDA, CDR2 SQIVND, per germline (reference sequence). The CDR3 totals 21 residues. V gave up 5 bases and J gave up 1 base; unmatched junction bases: 15. CDR3 protein: CASSSPGTRTSGRRNTGELFF. CDR3 in DNA: TGTGCCAGTAGTTCCCCGGGGACCAGGACTAGCGGGAGGCGGAACACCGGGGAGCTGTTTTTT.

This sequence joins TRBV5-6 and TRBJ2-6; no firm D call. V dropped 1 base and J dropped 0 bases, with 11 bases sitting between them. Per germline, CDR1 SGHDT and CDR2 YYEEEE. The CDR3 length is 17 residues. The CDR3 here is CASSLLYPGSGANVLTF. The CDR3 DNA reads as TGTGCCAGCAGCTTGCTTTACCCCGGCTCTGGGGCCAACGTCCTGACTTTC.